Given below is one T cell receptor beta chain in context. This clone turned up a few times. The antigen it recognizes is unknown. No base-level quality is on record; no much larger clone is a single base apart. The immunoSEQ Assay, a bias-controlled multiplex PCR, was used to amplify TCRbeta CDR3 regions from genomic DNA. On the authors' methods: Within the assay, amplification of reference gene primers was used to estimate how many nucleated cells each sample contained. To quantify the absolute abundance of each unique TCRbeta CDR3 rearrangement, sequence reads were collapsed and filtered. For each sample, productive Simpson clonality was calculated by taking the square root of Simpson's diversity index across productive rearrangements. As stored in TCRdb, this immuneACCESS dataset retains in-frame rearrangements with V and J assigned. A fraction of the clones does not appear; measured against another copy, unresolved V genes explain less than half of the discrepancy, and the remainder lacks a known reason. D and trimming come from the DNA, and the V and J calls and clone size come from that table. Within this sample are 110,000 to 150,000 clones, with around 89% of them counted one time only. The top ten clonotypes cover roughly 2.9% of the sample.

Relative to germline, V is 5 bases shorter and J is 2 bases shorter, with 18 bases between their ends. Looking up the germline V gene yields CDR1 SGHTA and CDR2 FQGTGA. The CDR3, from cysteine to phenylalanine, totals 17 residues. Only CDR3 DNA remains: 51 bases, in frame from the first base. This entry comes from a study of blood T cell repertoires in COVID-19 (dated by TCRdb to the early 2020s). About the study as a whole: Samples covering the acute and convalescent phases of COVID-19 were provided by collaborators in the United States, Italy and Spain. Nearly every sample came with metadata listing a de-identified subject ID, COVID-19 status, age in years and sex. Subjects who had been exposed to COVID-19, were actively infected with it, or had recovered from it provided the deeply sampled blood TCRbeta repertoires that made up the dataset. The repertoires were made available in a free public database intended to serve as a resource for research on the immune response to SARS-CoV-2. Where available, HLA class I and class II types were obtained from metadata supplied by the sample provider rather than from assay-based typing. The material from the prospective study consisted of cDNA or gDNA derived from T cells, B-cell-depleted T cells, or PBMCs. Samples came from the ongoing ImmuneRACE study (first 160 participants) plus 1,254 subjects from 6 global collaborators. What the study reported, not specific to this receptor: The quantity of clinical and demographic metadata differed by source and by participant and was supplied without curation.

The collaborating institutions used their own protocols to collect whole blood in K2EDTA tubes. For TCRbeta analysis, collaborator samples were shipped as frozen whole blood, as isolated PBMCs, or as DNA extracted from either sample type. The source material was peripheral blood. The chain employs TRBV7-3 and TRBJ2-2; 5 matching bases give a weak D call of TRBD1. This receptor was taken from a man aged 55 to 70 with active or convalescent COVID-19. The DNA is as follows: TGTGCCAGCAGCCAACCGGCGACAGCTGATAACACCGGGGAGCTGTTTTTT. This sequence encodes CASSQPATADNTGELFF.